The next 32 T cell receptor beta chains were all read from a single sample in a study of chemoradiotherapy in HPV16-positive cancers. Assay: immunoSEQ multiplex PCR; the TCRdb copy retains only in-frame clones and omits some. Seen here are 65,000 to 80,000 clones, about nine tenths observed once, and the top ten hold over 4%. The sequencing used blood, collected from a patient who underwent chemoradiotherapy. The receptors shown here come from a human donor with HPV-associated anogenital cancer.

The chain links TRBV21-1 to TRBJ2-1; the table's D call TRBD1 went unverified against the DNA. TRBV21-1 is a pseudogene. This CDR3 region has 16 residues. The CDR3 region is CASSKAWDRAGNEQFF. As DNA, the CDR3 is TGTGCCAGCAGCAAAGCCTGGGACAGGGCGGGGAATGAGCAGTTCTTC.

The chain joins TRBV27 to TRBJ1-1; 7 bases fit TRBD1. From germline, CDR1 is MNHEY and CDR2 SMNVEV (reference sequence). The CDR3 has 15 amino acids. The V gene end was trimmed by 0 bases and the J gene end by 5 bases; junction bases not matched to a gene: 6. CDR3 nucleotide sequence: TGTGCCAGCAGTTTATCGAAGGGGGCTTCTACTGAAGCTTTCTTT. Translation gives CASSLSKGASTEAFF.

The rearrangement joins TRBV27 to TRBJ2-3; a possible D gene is TRBD1 (5 bases). The CDR3 contains 13 residues. The germline V gene has CDR1 MNHEY and CDR2 SMNVEV (reference sequence). The ends were cut back, 4 bases at V and 2 bases at J, with 7 bases in the middle. As DNA, the CDR3 is TGTGCCAGCAGTTGGGGCATCACAGATACGCAGTATTTT. This translates into CASSWGITDTQYF.

The chain links TRBV14 to TRBJ2-7, with no clear D. The CDR3 sequence is 15 residues long. CDR1 is SGHDN and CDR2 is FVKESK in the germline V gene. V was clipped by 1 base and J by 0 bases, with 10 bases between them. The CDR3 DNA follows: TGTGCCAGCAGCCAAGGCTCGTGGCTCTCCTACGAGCAGTACTTC. Its translation: CASSQGSWLSYEQYF.

This chain links TRBV27 with TRBJ2-2; 8 nucleotides line up with TRBD1. V dropped 4 bases and J dropped 6; count of bases not matched to a gene: 4. This CDR3 is 14 amino acids long. The V gene's germline CDR1 is MNHEY and CDR2 SMNVEV (reference sequence). CDR3 residues: CASSWTGLAGELFF. As DNA, the CDR3 is TGTGCCAGCAGTTGGACAGGGTTAGCCGGGGAGCTGTTTTTT.

The J gene is TRBJ1-2, the V gene TRBV6-5, with D possibly matching TRBD1 (6 bases). The CDR3 contains 12 residues. With 6 bases removed from V and 7 bases from J, the gap between germline ends came to 12 bases. Germline V gene sequence: CDR1 MNHEY, CDR2 SVGAGI. The CDR3 protein is CASRQGIRGYTF. CDR3 in DNA: TGTGCCAGCAGACAGGGAATTCGTGGCTACACCTTC.

The chain combines TRBV29-1 with TRBJ2-7, with 9 bases fitting TRBD1. The CDR3 loop spans 14 amino acids. V lost 3 bases, J lost 6 bases, and 9 bases stayed unmatched. The germline CDR1 and CDR2 sequences are SQVTM and ANQGSEA. The CDR3 protein is CSVEIMGQGSEQYF. DNA for the CDR3: TGCAGCGTTGAGATTATGGGACAGGGCTCCGAGCAGTACTTC.

This chain links TRBV5-4 with TRBJ2-1, with no clear D. Germline assignment: CDR1 SGHNT and CDR2 YYREEE (reference sequence). The CDR3 is made up of 16 amino acids. Trimming shortened V by 3 bases and J by 0 bases, and 13 bases separated the two germline ends. The chain's CDR3 is CASSSRPLGSYNEQFF. The CDR3 DNA reads as TGTGCCAGCAGCTCTAGACCTCTGGGCTCCTACAATGAGCAGTTCTTC.

The chain links TRBV10-3 to TRBJ1-6; 7 positions match TRBD1. The V segment lost 2 bases and the J segment 2 bases; nucleotides outside the gene matches: 0. Germline V gives CDR1 ENHRY, CDR2 SYGVKD. This CDR3 has 15 amino acids. CDR3 sequence (DNA): TGTGCCATCAGTGAGGGGACAGCCTATAATTCACCCCTCCACTTT. Translating gives CAISEGTAYNSPLHF.

The CDR3 bases are TGCGCCAGCAGTGAAGGATACACCGGGGAGCTGTTTTTT. Encoded protein: CASSEGYTGELFF. This sequence joins TRBV10-2 and TRBJ2-2; D is unclear. Germline-derived CDR1 and CDR2 are WSHSY and SAAADI. CDR3 length equals 13 residues. V was clipped by 3 bases and J by 3 bases, with 5 bases between them.

This clone was seen a single time. This chain connects TRBV11-2 to TRBJ1-2, with D possibly TRBD1 on 6 matching bases. Germline V gives CDR1 SGHAT, CDR2 FQNNGV. Trimming left V 4 bases short and J 7 bases short, with 16 bases between. CDR3 length: 14 residues. The CDR3 spells CASSSGTPRSGYTF. As DNA, the CDR3 is TGTGCCAGCAGCTCCGGGACACCGAGGAGTGGCTACACCTTC.

The chain joins TRBV4-1 to TRBJ2-5; D may be TRBD2 (6 bases). The end of the DNA is better explained by TRBJ2-7, so the J call may be wrong. The CDR3 extends over 14 amino acids. CDR1 and CDR2 (germline): MGHRA, YSYEKL. The CDR3 region has the DNA TGCGCCAGCAGCCAAGGCCCCGGGAGCTACGAGCAGTACTTC. It translates to CASSQGPGSYEQYF.

This clone appeared a single time. V gene TRBV28 combines with J gene TRBJ1-5, with D perhaps matching TRBD1 (5 bases). This CDR3 is 14 amino acids long. Germline CDR1 and CDR2: MDHEN and SYDVKM. Trimming took off 6 bases at V and 7 bases at J, with 16 bases between the two ends. CDR3 amino acids: CASSVGQENQPQHF. In nucleotides, the CDR3 is TGTGCCAGCAGCGTGGGGCAGGAGAACCAGCCCCAGCATTTT.

A few counts support this clone. The V and J genes are TRBV6-5 and TRBJ1-4, with a tentative D call TRBD1 (5 bases). CDR3 length: 15 amino acids. V lost 2 bases to trimming and J lost 7 bases, with 14 bases between them. CDR1 and CDR2 from the germline V gene are MNHEY and SVGAGI. CDR3 region: CASSYAPGRVEKLFF. In nucleotides, the CDR3 is TGTGCCAGCAGTTACGCTCCAGGGCGGGTTGAAAAACTGTTTTTT.

The chain is built from TRBV19 and TRBJ1-4; D call uncertain. The CDR3 spans 15 residues. CDR1 and CDR2 (germline): LNHDA, SQIVND (reference sequence). V was trimmed by 4 bases and J by 3 bases, leaving 12 bases between them. For the CDR3, the DNA is TGTGCCAGTAGTAATCCCCGCCGATCTAATGAAAAACTGTTTTTT. This translates into CASSNPRRSNEKLFF. The variable domain in full, completed from reference TRBV19 and TRBJ1-4, reads DGGITQSPKYLFRKEGQNVTLSCEQNLNHDAMYWYRQDPGQGLRLIYYSQIVNDFQKGDIAEGYSVSREKKESFPLTVTSAQKNPTAFYLCASSNPRRSNEKLFFGSGTQLSVL.

The rearrangement links TRBV10-1 to TRBJ2-5; 11 bases are shared with TRBD2. J lost 0 bases, V lost 3 bases, and 9 bases had no gene match. CDR1 is WNHNN, CDR2 SYGVQD, per germline (reference sequence). This CDR3 spans 18 amino acids. The CDR3 is CASSDRLAGGSHQETQYF. In DNA form, the CDR3 reads TGCGCCAGCAGTGATCGGCTAGCGGGGGGATCCCACCAAGAGACCCAGTACTTC.

V and J are TRBV28 and TRBJ2-2; no clear D. Trimming shortened V by 8 bases and J by 2 bases, and 9 bases separated the two germline ends. The CDR3 consists of 13 residues. Germline V gene sequence: CDR1 MDHEN, CDR2 SYDVKM. In nucleotides, the CDR3 is TGTGCCAGCCTAAACACTAACACCGGGGAGCTGTTTTTT. Residues: CASLNTNTGELFF.

V gene TRBV5-6 combines with J gene TRBJ2-1, with 7 bases aligning to TRBD1. CDR3 length: 16 amino acids. Germline values: CDR1 SGHDT, CDR2 YYEEEE. The V gene end was trimmed by 0 bases and the J gene end by 5 bases; junction bases not matched to a gene: 8. Here the CDR3 reads CASSLVQGTPHNEQFF. The CDR3 DNA is TGTGCCAGCAGCTTGGTACAGGGGACCCCTCACAATGAGCAGTTCTTC.

The count of this clone is one. The gene calls are TRBV30 and TRBJ2-7; no clear D gene. V was trimmed by 0 bases and J by 5 bases, leaving 5 bases between them. The CDR3 extends over 11 amino acids. Germline loops: CDR1 GTSNPN, CDR2 SVGIG (reference sequence). The chain's CDR3 is CAWSVLNEQYF. In nucleotides, the CDR3 is TGTGCCTGGAGTGTACTTAACGAGCAGTACTTC.

The chain recombines TRBV5-6 with TRBJ1-2; D is uncertain. Germline assignment: CDR1 SGHDT and CDR2 YYEEEE. Trimming removed 0 bases from V and 5 bases from J, with 8 bases in between. The CDR3 extends over 13 amino acids. This CDR3 is CASSLVQEYGYTF. The CDR3 nucleotides are TGTGCCAGCAGCTTGGTTCAGGAATATGGCTACACCTTC.

The V call is TRBV2, the J call TRBJ1-5; tentatively, D is TRBD1 (6 bases). The CDR3 consists of 14 residues. Trimming pared 6 bases from V and 1 base from J, leaving 10 bases between. The germline V gene has CDR1 SNHLY and CDR2 FYNNEI. The CDR3 region is CASRWGASNQPQHF. The CDR3 DNA follows: TGTGCCAGCAGGTGGGGGGCCAGCAATCAGCCCCAGCATTTT.

Only one count was recorded for this clone. The V call is TRBV7-8, the J call TRBJ2-7; the D is unclear. There are 11 residues in the CDR3. Germline V gives CDR1 SGHVS, CDR2 FQNEAQ. Trimming pared 2 bases from V and 3 bases from J, leaving 2 bases between. This CDR3 is CASSLSYEQYF. The DNA for the CDR3 is TGTGCCAGCAGCTTAAGCTACGAGCAGTACTTC. Variable domain in full (rest from reference TRBV7-8 and TRBJ2-7): GAGVSQSPRYKVAKRGQDVALRCDPISGHVSLFWYQQALGQGPEFLTYFQNEAQLDKSGLPSDRFFAERPEGSVSTLKIQRTQQEDSAVYLCASSLSYEQYFGPGTRLTVT.

The gene calls are TRBV5-1 and TRBJ2-3; 7 bases map to TRBD2. The germline V gene encodes CDR1 SGHRS and CDR2 YFSETQ. V shed 6 bases, J shed 2 bases, and the junction held 3 bases outside the gene matches. The CDR3 totals 13 residues. This CDR3 is CASTGLVTDTQYF. The CDR3 DNA reads TGCGCCAGCACTGGACTAGTCACAGATACGCAGTATTTT.

On this clone itself: The same CDR3 can be traced to other DNA sequences in this sample. The chain uses TRBV6-1 and TRBJ1-5; TRBD1 matches at 8 bases. Germline-derived CDR1 and CDR2 are MNHNS and SASEGT. Trimming cost V 5 bases and J 6 bases; bases outside gene matches: 6. This CDR3 has 14 amino acids. CDR3 nucleotides: TGTGCCAGCAGTTCCGACAGGGGTGGTCAGCCCCAGCATTTT. Protein: CASSSDRGGQPQHF.

This chain links TRBV7-9 with TRBJ1-4, with unresolved D. The CDR3 sequence is 14 residues long. V was trimmed by 3 bases and J by 6 bases, leaving 11 bases between them. The V gene's germline CDR1 is SEHNR and CDR2 FQNEAQ (reference sequence). The CDR3 spells CASSFVNRDEKLFF. The DNA of the CDR3 is TGTGCCAGCAGCTTCGTAAATCGGGATGAAAAACTGTTTTTT.

V is TRBV25-1 and J is TRBJ2-1; 11 nucleotides agree with TRBD2. CDR1 is MGHDK and CDR2 is SYGVNS in the germline V gene. The CDR3 length is 16 residues. The V gene end was trimmed by 2 bases and the J gene end by 8 bases; junction bases not matched to a gene: 8. The CDR3 is CASSENLAGGPYEQFF. CDR3 coding DNA: TGTGCCAGCAGTGAAAATTTAGCGGGGGGGCCTTATGAGCAGTTCTTC.

The V gene is TRBV2, the J gene TRBJ1-5; D is unresolved. The CDR3 has 14 amino acids. CDR1 is SNHLY, CDR2 FYNNEI, per germline. Deletions cut 5 bases from V and 5 bases from J, with 13 bases between. The CDR3 here is CASSIGLQDQPQHF. For the CDR3, the DNA is TGTGCCAGCAGTATAGGGCTTCAGGATCAGCCCCAGCATTTT.

The chain has TRBV5-4 and TRBJ2-7; 7 bases fit TRBD1. CDR1 and CDR2 from the germline V gene are SGHNT and YYREEE (reference sequence). The CDR3 loop spans 14 amino acids. J was trimmed by 4 bases and V by 0 bases; bases with no gene match: 4. The CDR3 DNA is TGTGCCAGCAGCTTGGGACAGGGAAGTTACGAGCAGTACTTC. Its translation is CASSLGQGSYEQYF.

This chain connects TRBV4-1 to TRBJ1-2; 9 nucleotides align to TRBD1. V was pared by 2 bases and J by 4 bases, with 11 bases of the junction left unmatched. The CDR3 is 17 residues long. Germline V lookup: CDR1 MGHRA, CDR2 YSYEKL. The DNA of the CDR3 is TGCGCCAGCAGCCAAACGCAGGTTCAGGACAGGGGCTATGGCTACACCTTC. Protein: CASSQTQVQDRGYGYTF.

V is TRBV5-1 and J is TRBJ1-3; no reliable D call. This CDR3 has 11 residues. Germline CDR1 is SGHRS and CDR2 is YFSETQ. The germline V and J ends were trimmed by 2 bases and 3 bases, with 0 bases remaining between them. The CDR3, as DNA: TGCGCCAGCAGCTTTGGAAACACCATATATTTT. Amino acid sequence: CASSFGNTIYF.

V gene TRBV9 combines with J gene TRBJ2-2; maybe TRBD2 (6 bases). V shed 1 base and J shed 3 bases, with 7 bases lying between them. Germline V gene data show CDR1 as SGDLS and CDR2 as YYNGEE. The CDR3 length is 14 residues. The CDR3, as DNA: TGTGCCAGCAGCGTAACGGGGGACACCGGGGAGCTGTTTTTT. Translating gives CASSVTGDTGELFF.

This chain joins TRBV5-1 and TRBJ2-3, with 9 bases fitting TRBD1. The J segment lost 3 bases and the V segment lost 4 bases, leaving 9 bases of the junction unmatched. The CDR3 runs to 16 residues. Germline lookup yields CDR1 SGHRS and CDR2 YFSETQ. The CDR3 sequence is CASSHPGGQGTDTQYF. The CDR3 DNA reads as TGCGCCAGCAGCCACCCCGGCGGACAGGGGACAGATACGCAGTATTTT.